The subject of this entry is one T cell receptor (beta chain). The antigen is undetermined. This entry belongs to a study of cytomegalovirus exposure and HLA in healthy donors. The wider study: Roughly 80 million unique TCRs from HLA-typed donors made up an early data release. Whole-study results and caveats: A later analysis showed HLA-associated TCR beta chains outstripping equally common others in clonal expansion. The study dropped some indistinguishable V segments, TRBV6-2 and TRBV6-3 among them. Presence/absence analyses assumed roughly uniform sequencing depth across donors.

The PCR had 60 Vbeta and 13 Jbeta primers. Only in-frame clones appear in the TCRdb table, and some are missing; sequencing was by immunoSEQ multiplex PCR. This table holds about 200,000 clones, 85% found once. This CDR3 is built from 13 residues. Per the germline V gene, CDR1 is MNHEY and CDR2 is SVGAGI. V was clipped by 5 bases and J by 10 bases; unmatched bases: 7. The chain recombines TRBV6-5 with TRBJ1-1, with TRBD1 matching 10 bases. The clonotype comes from a woman in her forties or fifties in good health and CMV-seronegative. The sample taken for sequencing was PBMCs. The CDR3 is CASSEGGQGRAFF. The CDR3, as DNA: TGTGCCAGCAGTGAAGGGGGACAGGGGAGAGCTTTCTTT.